This TCR beta chain came from a study of CD8 T cells in Susac syndrome. Whole-study context: There were over five sequenced Susac syndrome patients with active disease and under ten in remission. There were Susac syndrome patients who were therapy-naive at blood draw, others on corticosteroids, and others on intravenous immunoglobulin alone.

General study findings and limits: The authors acknowledged that the study's TCR sequencing and HLA analysis involved relatively few individuals.

With regard to this clonotype: Its antigen is unknown.

With random hexamers, 0.5 to 1 ug RNA was reverse transcribed. TCRdb recomputed calls from the immunoSEQ multiplex PCR reads with MiXCR, one row per CDR3 protein. This table holds 65,000 to 95,000 distinct CDR3 sequences, about 93% found once. The source of this sequence is a human donor with Susac syndrome. The source material was CD8+ T cells from PBMCs.

CDR3 in DNA: TGCAGTGCTAGAGAGGACAGGGGGCGAGAGACCCAGTACTTC. Translating it yields CSAREDRGRETQYF. The chain links TRBV20-1 to TRBJ2-5; 11 bases align to TRBD1. The CDR3 contains 14 residues. V trimming: 0 bases; J trimming: 4 bases; junction bases outside the gene matches: 1. Looked up from germline, CDR1 is DFQATT and CDR2 is SNEGSKA (reference sequence).